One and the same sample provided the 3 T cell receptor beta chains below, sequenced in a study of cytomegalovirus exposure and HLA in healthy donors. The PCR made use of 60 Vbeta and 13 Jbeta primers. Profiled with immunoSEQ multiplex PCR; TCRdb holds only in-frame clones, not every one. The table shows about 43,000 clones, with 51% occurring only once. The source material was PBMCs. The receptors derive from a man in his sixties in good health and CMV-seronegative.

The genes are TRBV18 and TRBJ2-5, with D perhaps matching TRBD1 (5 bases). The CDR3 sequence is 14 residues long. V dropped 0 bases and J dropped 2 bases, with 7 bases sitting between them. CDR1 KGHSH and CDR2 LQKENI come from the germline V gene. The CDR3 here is CASSPPSGQETQYF. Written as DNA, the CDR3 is TGTGCCAGCTCACCACCTTCAGGGCAAGAGACCCAGTACTTC.

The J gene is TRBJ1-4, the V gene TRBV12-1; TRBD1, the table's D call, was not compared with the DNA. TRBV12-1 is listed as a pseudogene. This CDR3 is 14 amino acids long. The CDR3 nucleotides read TGTGCCAGCAGCCTGGGACACCTTAATGAAAAACTGTTTTTT. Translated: CASSLGHLNEKLFF.

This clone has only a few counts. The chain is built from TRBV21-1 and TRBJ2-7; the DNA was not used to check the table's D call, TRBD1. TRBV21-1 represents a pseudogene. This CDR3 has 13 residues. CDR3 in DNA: TGTGCCAGCAGCAAAGGATCAGGGGGCGAGCAGTACTTC. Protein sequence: CASSKGSGGEQYF.